The rows below give T cell receptor beta chains drawn from one sample of a study of sequential checkpoint blockade in melanoma. Repertoires were generated with immunoSEQ multiplex PCR, while TCRdb's copy carries only in-frame clones and drops some. The sample consists of more than 15,000 clones, roughly 70% of them appearing once. This material consisted of CD8+ T cells sorted from blood (inferred from file names), taken from a patient given nivolumab and ipilimumab in sequence. The receptors were gathered from a human donor with melanoma. The CDR3 runs from the conserved cysteine through the conserved F or W. Fields, in order: D gene, clone size, J gene, V gene, CDR3 protein, CDR3 DNA. A D gene is named only where the DNA matches it firmly. Not every row has a clone size; where given, it reads once, few, many or a size class.

d_gene: .
abundance: .
j_gene: TRBJ2-7
v_gene: TRBV7-6
CDR3aa: CASSASGYPYEQYF
CDR3nt: TGTGCCAGCAGCGCTAGTGGCTACCCCTACGAGCAGTACTTC

d_gene: TRBD1
abundance: .
j_gene: TRBJ1-5
v_gene: TRBV5-6
CDR3aa: CASSLGGQGAGGQPQHF
CDR3nt: TGTGCCAGCAGCTTGGGGGGACAGGGGGCTGGAGGGCAGCCCCAGCATTTT

d_gene: .
abundance: .
j_gene: TRBJ2-7
v_gene: TRBV11-2
CDR3aa: CASSLAEAMLGSYEQYF
CDR3nt: TGTGCCAGCAGCTTAGCGGAGGCCATGCTGGGCTCCTACGAGCAGTACTTC

d_gene: .
abundance: .
j_gene: TRBJ2-7
v_gene: TRBV19
CDR3aa: CASSIRTPYEQYF
CDR3nt: TGTGCCAGTAGTATCAGGACTCCTTACGAGCAGTACTTC

d_gene: .
abundance: .
j_gene: TRBJ1-3
v_gene: TRBV5-1
CDR3aa: CASRLTMSSGNTIYF
CDR3nt: TGCGCCAGCCGCCTAACGATGAGCTCTGGAAACACCATATATTTT

d_gene: .
abundance: .
j_gene: TRBJ2-1
v_gene: TRBV30
CDR3aa: CAWSFGGLYNEQFF
CDR3nt: TGTGCCTGGAGTTTCGGGGGGCTATACAATGAGCAGTTCTTC

d_gene: .
abundance: .
j_gene: TRBJ2-2
v_gene: TRBV6-5
CDR3aa: CASTITRAGELFF
CDR3nt: TGTGCCAGCACTATTACGCGCGCCGGGGAGCTGTTTTTT

d_gene: .
abundance: .
j_gene: TRBJ1-1
v_gene: TRBV18
CDR3aa: CASSRVVGGENTEAFF
CDR3nt: TGTGCCAGCTCACGAGTGGTGGGAGGGGAAAACACTGAAGCTTTCTTT

d_gene: .
abundance: .
j_gene: TRBJ1-1
v_gene: TRBV7-9
CDR3aa: CASSPAGGALMNTEAFF
CDR3nt: TGTGCCAGCAGCCCAGCGGGGGGGGCCCTGATGAACACTGAAGCTTTCTTT

d_gene: TRBD1
abundance: .
j_gene: TRBJ1-5
v_gene: TRBV19
CDR3aa: CASSTLQTGGHQPQHF
CDR3nt: TGTGCCAGTAGTACGCTTCAGACAGGGGGCCATCAGCCCCAGCATTTT

d_gene: TRBD2
abundance: once
j_gene: TRBJ2-1
v_gene: TRBV5-4
CDR3aa: CASTGTSVYEQFF
CDR3nt: TGTGCCAGCACCGGGACTAGCGTCTATGAGCAGTTCTTC